This T cell receptor (beta chain) stems from a study of blood T cell repertoires in COVID-19. Study processing details: Amplification of reference gene primers was used by the study to estimate nucleated cell counts. TCRdb's table, derived via immunoSEQ multiplex PCR, lists solely in-frame clones and lacks some. V and J calls and clone size are copied from that table; D and trimming were computed from the DNA. The sample yields under 200,000 clones, 80% to 95% seen once. The CDR3 runs 15 residues. V gave up 1 base and J gave up 6 bases, with 12 bases separating them. CDR1 is SEHNR and CDR2 is FQNEAQ in the germline V gene (reference sequence).

The sequence came from a man aged 50-59 years with acute or convalescent COVID-19. The V and J genes are TRBV7-9 and TRBJ1-4; the D is unclear. The sample was peripheral blood. This CDR3 is CASSLGRGGDEKLFF. For the CDR3, the DNA is TGTGCCAGCAGCTTAGGTCGGGGTGGTGATGAAAAACTGTTTTTT.